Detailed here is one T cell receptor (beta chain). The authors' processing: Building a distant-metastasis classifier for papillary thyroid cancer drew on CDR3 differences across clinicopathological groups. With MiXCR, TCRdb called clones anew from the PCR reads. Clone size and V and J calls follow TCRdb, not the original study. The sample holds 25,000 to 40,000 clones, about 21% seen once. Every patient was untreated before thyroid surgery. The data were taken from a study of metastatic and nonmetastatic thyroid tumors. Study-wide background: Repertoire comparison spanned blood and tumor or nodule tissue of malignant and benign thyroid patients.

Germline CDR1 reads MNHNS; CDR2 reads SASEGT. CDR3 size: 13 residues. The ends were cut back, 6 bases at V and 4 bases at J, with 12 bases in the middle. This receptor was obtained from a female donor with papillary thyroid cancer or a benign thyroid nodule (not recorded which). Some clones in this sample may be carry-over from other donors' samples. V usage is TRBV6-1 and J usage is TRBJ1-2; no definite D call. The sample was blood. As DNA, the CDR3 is TGTGCCAGCAGAGGGAGGAATGGCTATGGCTACACCTTC. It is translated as CASRGRNGYGYTF.